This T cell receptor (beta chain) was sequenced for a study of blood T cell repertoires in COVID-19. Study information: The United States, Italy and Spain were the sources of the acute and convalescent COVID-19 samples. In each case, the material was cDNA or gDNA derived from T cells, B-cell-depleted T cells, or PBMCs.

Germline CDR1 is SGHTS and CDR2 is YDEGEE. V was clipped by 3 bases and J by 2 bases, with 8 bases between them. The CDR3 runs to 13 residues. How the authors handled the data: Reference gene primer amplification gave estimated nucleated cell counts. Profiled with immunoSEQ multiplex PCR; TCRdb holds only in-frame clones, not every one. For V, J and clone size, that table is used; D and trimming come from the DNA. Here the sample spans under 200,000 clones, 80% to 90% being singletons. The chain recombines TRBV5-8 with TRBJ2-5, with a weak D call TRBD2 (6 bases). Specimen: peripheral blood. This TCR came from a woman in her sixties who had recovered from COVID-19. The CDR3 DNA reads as TGTGCCAGCAGCTCGGGACTGCAAGAGACCCAGTACTTC. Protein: CASSSGLQETQYF.